Following are 8 T cell receptor beta chains from one sample sequenced in a study of glioma-infiltrating T cells after dendritic cell vaccination. The time point is: after dendritic cell vaccination, including at tumor progression/relapse. Some clones are missing from TCRdb's copy, which holds only in-frame ones; the method was immunoSEQ multiplex PCR. The data hold about 50,000 clones, with roughly 84% observed a single time. Sample: blood, taken after dendritic cell vaccination. Receptors were obtained from a human donor with glioblastoma.

This clone was recorded only once. This chain joins TRBV30 and TRBJ1-5, with D uncertain. The CDR3 spans 13 residues. Germline V lookup: CDR1 GTSNPN, CDR2 SVGIG (reference sequence). V gave up 0 bases and J gave up 9 bases, with 12 bases separating them. The CDR3 DNA reads as TGTGCCTGGAGTGTATTAGGAGTAGGGCCCCAGCATTTT. Residues: CAWSVLGVGPQHF.

This sequence joins TRBV27 and TRBJ2-7; 10 bases are a match to TRBD1. Germline assignment: CDR1 MNHEY and CDR2 SMNVEV (reference sequence). CDR3 length equals 13 residues. J lost 3 bases, V lost 6 bases, and 2 bases had no gene match. For the CDR3, the DNA is TGTGCCAGCAGCGGGGACAGGGGCTACGAGCAGTACTTC. It encodes CASSGDRGYEQYF.

This chain connects TRBV30 to TRBJ1-2; TRBD1 is a possible D gene (6 bases). Trimming cost V 4 bases and J 8 bases, with 17 bases left between them. This CDR3 region has 13 residues. Germline assignment: CDR1 GTSNPN and CDR2 SVGIG (reference sequence). The CDR3 DNA reads TGTGCCTGGATGGTCAGGGGAAGCTTAGGCTACACCTTC. This encodes CAWMVRGSLGYTF.

The chain has TRBV5-1 and TRBJ2-3; D is perhaps TRBD1 (5 bases). Trimming removed 1 base from V and 4 bases from J, with 13 bases in between. The CDR3 totals 15 residues. The germline CDR1 and CDR2 sequences are SGHRS and YFSETQ. CDR3 sequence reads: CASSLIAGNPDTQYF. CDR3 bases: TGCGCCAGCAGCTTGATCGCAGGGAACCCAGATACGCAGTATTTT. Together with reference TRBV5-1 and TRBJ2-3, the CDR3 gives the full variable domain: KAGVTQTPRYLIKTRGQQVTLSCSPISGHRSVSWYQQTPGQGLQFLFEYFSETQRNKGNFPGRFSGRQFSNSRSEMNVSTLELGDSALYLCASSLIAGNPDTQYFGPGTRLTVL.

The V call is TRBV4-2, the J call TRBJ2-1; D ambiguous. CDR3 length: 13 residues. Germline CDR1 LGHNA, CDR2 YNFKEQ. With 1 base removed from V and 7 bases from J, the gap between germline ends came to 8 bases. For the CDR3, the DNA is TGTGCCAGCAGCCAAGTTTTGGAGAATGAGCAGTTCTTC. Its protein is CASSQVLENEQFF.

This chain joins TRBV7-6 and TRBJ2-3; 8 nucleotides align to TRBD2. Germline CDR1 and CDR2: SGHVS and FNYEAQ. The CDR3 contains 15 residues. Trimming at V came to 2 bases and at J to 4 bases, leaving 5 bases not matched to a gene. CDR3 sequence: CASSLNSGGPDTQYF. DNA for the CDR3: TGTGCCAGCAGCTTAAACTCGGGGGGGCCAGATACGCAGTATTTT.

The chain uses TRBV10-2 and TRBJ2-7, with 9 bases lining up with TRBD1. Losses at the gene ends were 8 bases for V and 1 base for J; bases not matched to a gene: 3. CDR1 is WSHSY and CDR2 is SAAADI in the germline V gene. CDR3 length equals 13 residues. The CDR3 here is CASAQGASYEQYF. DNA for the CDR3: TGCGCCAGCGCACAGGGGGCTTCCTACGAGCAGTACTTC.

This chain uses TRBV18 with TRBJ2-1; 8 bases are a match to TRBD2. Germline V gene sequence: CDR1 KGHSH, CDR2 LQKENI. This CDR3 is 16 amino acids long. The J segment lost 4 bases and the V segment lost 6 bases, leaving 11 bases of the junction unmatched. This CDR3 is CASSPGGGLKYNEQFF. CDR3 DNA sequence: TGTGCCAGCTCCCCGGGCGGGGGGCTTAAATACAATGAGCAGTTCTTC. The full variable domain, with the rest looked up from reference TRBV18 and TRBJ2-1, is NAGVMQNPRHLVRRRGQEARLRCSPMKGHSHVYWYRQLPEEGLKFMVYLQKENIIDESGMPKERFSAEFPKEGPSILRIQQVVRGDSAAYFCASSPGGGLKYNEQFFGPGTRLTVL.